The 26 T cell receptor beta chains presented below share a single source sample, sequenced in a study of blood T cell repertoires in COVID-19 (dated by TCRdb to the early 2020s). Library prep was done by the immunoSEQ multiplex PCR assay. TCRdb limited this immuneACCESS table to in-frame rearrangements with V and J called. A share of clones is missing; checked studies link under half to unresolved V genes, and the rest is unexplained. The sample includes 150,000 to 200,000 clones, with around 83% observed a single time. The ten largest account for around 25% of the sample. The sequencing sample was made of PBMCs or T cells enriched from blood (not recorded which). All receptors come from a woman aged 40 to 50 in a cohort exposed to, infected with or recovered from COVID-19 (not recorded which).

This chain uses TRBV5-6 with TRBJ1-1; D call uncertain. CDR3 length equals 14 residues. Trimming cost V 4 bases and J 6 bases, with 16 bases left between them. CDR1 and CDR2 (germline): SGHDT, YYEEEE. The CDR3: CASSAGSSPAEAFF. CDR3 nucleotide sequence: TGTGCCAGCAGCGCGGGATCATCCCCAGCTGAAGCTTTCTTT.

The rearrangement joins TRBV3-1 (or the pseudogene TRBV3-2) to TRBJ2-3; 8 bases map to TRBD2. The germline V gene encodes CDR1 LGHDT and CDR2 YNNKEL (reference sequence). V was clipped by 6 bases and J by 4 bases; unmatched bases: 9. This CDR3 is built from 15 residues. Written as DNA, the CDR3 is TGTGCCAGCAGGGACCGGGAGGGGGGCCCAGATACGCAGTATTTT. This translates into CASRDREGGPDTQYF.

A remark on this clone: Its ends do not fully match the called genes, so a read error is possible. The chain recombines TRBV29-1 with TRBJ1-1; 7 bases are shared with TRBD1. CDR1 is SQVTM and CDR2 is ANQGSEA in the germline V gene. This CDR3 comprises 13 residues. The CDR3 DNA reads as TGCAGCGGATTACAGGGGCCGAACGCTGAAGCTTTCTTT. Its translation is CSGLQGPNAEAFF.

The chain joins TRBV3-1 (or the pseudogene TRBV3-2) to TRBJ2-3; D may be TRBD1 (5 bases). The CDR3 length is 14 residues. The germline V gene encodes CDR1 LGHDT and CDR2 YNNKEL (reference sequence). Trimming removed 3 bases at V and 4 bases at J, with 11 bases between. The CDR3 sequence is CASSQAGRADTQYF. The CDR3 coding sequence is TGTGCCAGCAGCCAGGCCGGCAGGGCAGATACGCAGTATTTT.

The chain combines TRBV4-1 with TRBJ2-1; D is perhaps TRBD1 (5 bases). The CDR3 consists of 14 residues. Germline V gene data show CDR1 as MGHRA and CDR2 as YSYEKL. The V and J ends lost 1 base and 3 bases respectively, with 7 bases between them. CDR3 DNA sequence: TGCGCCAGCAGCCAAGGGCAGGGCTACAATGAGCAGTTCTTC. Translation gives CASSQGQGYNEQFF.

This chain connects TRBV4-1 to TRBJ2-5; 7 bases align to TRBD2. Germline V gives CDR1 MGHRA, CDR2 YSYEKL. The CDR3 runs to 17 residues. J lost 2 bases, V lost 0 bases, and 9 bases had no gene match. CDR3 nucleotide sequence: TGCGCCAGCAGCCAAGACCCGAAGACTAGCAGGCAAGAGACCCAGTACTTC. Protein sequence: CASSQDPKTSRQETQYF.

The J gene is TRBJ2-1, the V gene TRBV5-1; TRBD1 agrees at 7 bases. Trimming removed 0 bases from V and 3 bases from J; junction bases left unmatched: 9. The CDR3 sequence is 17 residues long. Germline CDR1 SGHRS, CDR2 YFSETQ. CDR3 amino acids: CASSLGQGRGYYNEQFF. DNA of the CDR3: TGCGCCAGCAGCTTGGGTCAGGGCAGGGGGTACTACAATGAGCAGTTCTTC.

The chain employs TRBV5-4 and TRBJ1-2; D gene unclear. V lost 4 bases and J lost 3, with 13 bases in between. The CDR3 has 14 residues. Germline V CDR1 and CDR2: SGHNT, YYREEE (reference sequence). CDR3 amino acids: CASSLGDADYGYTF. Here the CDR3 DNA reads TGTGCCAGCAGCCTCGGAGATGCGGACTATGGCTACACCTTC.

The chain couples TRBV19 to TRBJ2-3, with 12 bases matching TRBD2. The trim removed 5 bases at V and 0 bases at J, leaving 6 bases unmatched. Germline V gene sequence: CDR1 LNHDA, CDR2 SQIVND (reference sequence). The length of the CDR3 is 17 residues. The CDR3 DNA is TGTGCCAGTAGTCAACGTGGGACTAGCGGGAGCACAGATACGCAGTATTTT. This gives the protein CASSQRGTSGSTDTQYF.

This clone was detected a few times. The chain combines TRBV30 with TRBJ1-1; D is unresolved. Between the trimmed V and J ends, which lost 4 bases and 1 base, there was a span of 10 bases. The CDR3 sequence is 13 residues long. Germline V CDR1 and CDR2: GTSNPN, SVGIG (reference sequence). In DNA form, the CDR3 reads TGTGCCTGGACTGCCGCGGGGAACACTGAAGCTTTCTTT. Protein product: CAWTAAGNTEAFF.

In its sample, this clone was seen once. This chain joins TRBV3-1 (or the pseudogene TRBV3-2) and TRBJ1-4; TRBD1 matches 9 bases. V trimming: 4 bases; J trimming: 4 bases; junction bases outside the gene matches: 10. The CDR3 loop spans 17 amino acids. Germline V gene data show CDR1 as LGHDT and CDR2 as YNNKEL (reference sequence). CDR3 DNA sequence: TGTGCCAGCAGCCCTCCGTGGACAGGGGTTCATAATGAAAAACTGTTTTTT. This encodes CASSPPWTGVHNEKLFF.

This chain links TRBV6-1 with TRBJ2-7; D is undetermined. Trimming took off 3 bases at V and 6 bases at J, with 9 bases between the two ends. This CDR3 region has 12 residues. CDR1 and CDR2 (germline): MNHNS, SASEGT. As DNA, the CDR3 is TGTGCCAGCAGTGAGGGCCTCCGCGAGCAGTACTTC. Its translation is CASSEGLREQYF.

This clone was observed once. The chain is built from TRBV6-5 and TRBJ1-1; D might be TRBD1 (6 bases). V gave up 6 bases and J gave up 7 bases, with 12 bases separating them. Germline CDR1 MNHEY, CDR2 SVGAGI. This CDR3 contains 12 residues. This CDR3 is CASRTGPNEAFF. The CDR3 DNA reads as TGTGCCAGCAGGACAGGCCCTAATGAAGCTTTCTTT.

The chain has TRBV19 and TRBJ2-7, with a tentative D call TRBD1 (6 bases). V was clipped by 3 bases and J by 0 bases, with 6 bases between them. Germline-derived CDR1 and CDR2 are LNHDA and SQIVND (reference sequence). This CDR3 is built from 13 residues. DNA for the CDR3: TGTGCCAGTAGTATGGGACACTCCTACGAGCAGTACTTC. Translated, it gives CASSMGHSYEQYF.

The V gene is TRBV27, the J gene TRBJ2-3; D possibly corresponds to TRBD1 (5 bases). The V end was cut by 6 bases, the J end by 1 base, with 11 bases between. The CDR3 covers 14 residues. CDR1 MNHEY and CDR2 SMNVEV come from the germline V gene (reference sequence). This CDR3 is CASSPTQGTDTQYF. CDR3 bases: TGTGCCAGCAGCCCCACACAGGGCACAGATACGCAGTATTTT.

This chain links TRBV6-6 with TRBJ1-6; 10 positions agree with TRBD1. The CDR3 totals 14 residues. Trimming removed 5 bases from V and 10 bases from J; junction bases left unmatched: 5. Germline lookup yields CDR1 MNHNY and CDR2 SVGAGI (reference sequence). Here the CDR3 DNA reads TGTGCCAGCAGTCCAGGACAGGGGGAATCACCCCTCCACTTT. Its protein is CASSPGQGESPLHF.

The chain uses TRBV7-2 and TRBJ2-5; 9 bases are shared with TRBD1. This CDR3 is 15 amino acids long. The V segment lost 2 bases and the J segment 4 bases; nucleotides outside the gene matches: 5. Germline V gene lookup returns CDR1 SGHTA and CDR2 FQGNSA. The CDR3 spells CASSLTGGARETQYF. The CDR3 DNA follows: TGTGCCAGCAGCTTAACAGGGGGCGCGAGAGAGACCCAGTACTTC.

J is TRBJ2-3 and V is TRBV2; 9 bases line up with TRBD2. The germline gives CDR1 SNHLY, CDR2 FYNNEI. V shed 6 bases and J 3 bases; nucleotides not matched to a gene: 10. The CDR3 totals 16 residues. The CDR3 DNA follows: TGTGCCAGCAGGATGCAAGCGGGAGGTAGGACAGATACGCAGTATTTT. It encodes CASRMQAGGRTDTQYF.

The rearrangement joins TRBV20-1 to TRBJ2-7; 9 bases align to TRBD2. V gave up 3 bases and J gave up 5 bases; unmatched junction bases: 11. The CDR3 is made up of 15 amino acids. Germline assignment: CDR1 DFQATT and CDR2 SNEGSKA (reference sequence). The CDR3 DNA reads TGCAGTGCTAGTAGAGCGGGGGGCTTGAAAGACGAGCAGTACTTC. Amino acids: CSASRAGGLKDEQYF.

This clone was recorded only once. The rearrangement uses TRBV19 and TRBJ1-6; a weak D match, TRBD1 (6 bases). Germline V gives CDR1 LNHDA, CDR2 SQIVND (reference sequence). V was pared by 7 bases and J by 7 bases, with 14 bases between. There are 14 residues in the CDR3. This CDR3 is CASKSGGPNSPLHF. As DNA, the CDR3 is TGTGCCAGTAAGTCGGGGGGGCCAAATTCACCCCTCCACTTT.

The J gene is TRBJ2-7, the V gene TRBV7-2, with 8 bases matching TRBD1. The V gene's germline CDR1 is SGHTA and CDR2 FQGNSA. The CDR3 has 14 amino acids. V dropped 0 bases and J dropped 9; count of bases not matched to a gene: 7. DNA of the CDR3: TGTGCCAGCAGCTTAGCGGGTGTGGGGACAGGGCAGTACTTC. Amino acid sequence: CASSLAGVGTGQYF. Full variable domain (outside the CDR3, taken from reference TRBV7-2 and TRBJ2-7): GAGVSQSPSNKVTEKGKDVELRCDPISGHTALYWYRQSLGQGLEFLIYFQGNSAPDKSGLPSDRFSAERTGGSVSTLTIQRTQQEDSAVYLCASSLAGVGTGQYFGPGTRLTVT.

CDR3 loop: CSVRTSGYNEQFF. In DNA form, the CDR3 reads TGCAGCGTGAGGACTAGCGGATACAATGAGCAGTTCTTC. This chain connects TRBV29-1 to TRBJ2-1, with 10 bases fitting TRBD2. Germline CDR1 SQVTM, CDR2 ANQGSEA. This CDR3 region has 13 residues. After removal of 6 bases from V and 4 bases from J, the junction contained 3 bases not matched to a gene.

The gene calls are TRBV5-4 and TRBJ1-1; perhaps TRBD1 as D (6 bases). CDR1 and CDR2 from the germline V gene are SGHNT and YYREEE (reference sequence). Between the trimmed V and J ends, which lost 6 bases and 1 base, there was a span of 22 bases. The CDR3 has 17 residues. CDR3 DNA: TGTGCCAGCATCCCCCGCGGGGGCTATGCAGGGAACACTGAAGCTTTCTTT. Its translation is CASIPRGGYAGNTEAFF.

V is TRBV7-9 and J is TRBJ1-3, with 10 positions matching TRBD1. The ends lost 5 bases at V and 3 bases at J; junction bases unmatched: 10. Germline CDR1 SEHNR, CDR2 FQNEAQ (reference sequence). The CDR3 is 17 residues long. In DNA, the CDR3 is TGTGCCAGCAGCCCCTGGGACAGGGGAACAAGTGGAAACACCATATATTTT. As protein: CASSPWDRGTSGNTIYF.

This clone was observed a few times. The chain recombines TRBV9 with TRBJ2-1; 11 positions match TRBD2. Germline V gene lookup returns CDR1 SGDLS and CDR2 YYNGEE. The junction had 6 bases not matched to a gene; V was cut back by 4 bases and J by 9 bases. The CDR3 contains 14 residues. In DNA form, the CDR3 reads TGTGCCAGCAGCCCCCAACTAGCGGGGGTTGAGCAGTTCTTC. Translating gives CASSPQLAGVEQFF. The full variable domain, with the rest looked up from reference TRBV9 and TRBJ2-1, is DSGVTQTPKHLITATGQRVTLRCSPRSGDLSVYWYQQSLDQGLQFLIQYYNGEERAKGNILERFSAQQFPDLHSELNLSSLELGDSALYFCASSPQLAGVEQFFGPGTRLTVL.

In DNA form, the CDR3 reads TGTGCCATCAGCCTCGGGACTAGCGGGAGTAGAGATACGCAGTATTTT. This encodes CAISLGTSGSRDTQYF. The gene calls are TRBV10-3 and TRBJ2-3; 14 nucleotides line up with TRBD2. Trimming at V came to 6 bases and at J to 5 bases, leaving 7 bases not matched to a gene. The CDR3 has 16 residues. Germline CDR1 reads ENHRY; CDR2 reads SYGVKD.